These T cell receptor beta chains were read from a single sample in a study of shared T cell receptors in the human thymus. Only in-frame clones appear in the TCRdb table, and some are missing; sequencing was by immunoSEQ multiplex PCR. Seen here are around 67,000 clones, about 95% observed once, and the top ten hold less than 0.04%. The sequencing sample was made of thymocytes. The receptors were gathered from a human donor. The conserved cysteine and the conserved F or W are not part of the CDR3 here. The order of the fields is D gene, V gene, CDR3 protein. D genes are given only for firm matches.

TRBD1,TRBV27,ASSLDGTGGMYNEKLF
TRBD1,TRBV28,ASSFPQGQNATNEKLF
TRBD1,TRBV7-2,ASSLQGPYRGLNSPLH
TRBD1,TRBV6-6,ASSYGGQVNQPQH
NA,TRBV7-2,ASRVGYQETQY
NA,TRBV19,ASSSCVGSRNTEAF
NA,TRBV6-5,ASRARYTTQY
NA,TRBV4-1,ASSYIGGSRHYNEQF
NA,TRBV5-1,ASSLRETQY
NA,TRBV15,ATSIQTKADRETQY
NA,TRBV6-1,ASTGVFNTGELF
NA,TRBV19,ASSMIGRRSGGGYYGYT
NA,TRBV19,ASSATGGEAF
NA,TRBV4-2,ASSQAKWGTSEGIQY
TRBD1,TRBV4-2,ASSPPGQGSTGELF
TRBD1,TRBV9,ASSVVGQGVLSSYNEQF
NA,TRBV29-1,SVDSRGTDTQY
TRBD1,TRBV11-3,ARPDRVPYNEQF
NA,TRBV14,ASSQGGENTEAF
TRBD1,TRBV19,ASSIPYRGGERNTIY
TRBD1,TRBV9,ASSADRGGKSLH
NA,TRBV7-6,ASSGRDPYEQY
NA,TRBV5-8,ASSLAGEGRGRNSPLH
NA,TRBV5-6,ASSLVRRTGELF
NA,TRBV27,ASRHAVAKNIQY
NA,TRBV6-5,ASSYSDQGIEKLF
NA,TRBV4-1,ASSQDPWDHGYT
TRBD1,TRBV7-2,ASSRPGQGPSGANVLT
NA,TRBV28,ASSLIQGGNYEQY
TRBD2,TRBV27,ASSFLAGGQLGDTGELF
TRBD1,TRBV5-5,ASSEQGAPTYEQY
NA,TRBV4-1,ASSRGCGPTTDTQY
TRBD1,TRBV7-2,ASSENRGPNEKLF